This T cell receptor (beta chain) was recorded in a study of cytomegalovirus exposure and HLA in healthy donors. Researchers ran the PCR with 60 Vbeta and 13 Jbeta primers. Method: immunoSEQ multiplex PCR; TCRdb's copy keeps in-frame clones and lacks some. Altogether fewer than 300,000 clones are present, under 90% being singletons, with the ten largest covering about 0.28%. As to this clone: The antigen remains undetermined.

Study-level points and caveats: The authors assumed roughly uniform sequencing depth across donors for presence/absence analyses. Rarity marked most TCR sequences, yet some public TCRs occurred in many donors.

These donors, healthy bone marrow donors, were studied. Germline values: CDR1 LGHNA, CDR2 YNFKEQ. After removal of 4 bases from V and 8 bases from J, the junction contained 14 bases not matched to a gene. The CDR3 runs 16 residues. Sequencing was performed on PBMCs. The TCR comes from a girl aged 2 to 10 in good health and CMV-seronegative. The genes are TRBV4-2 and TRBJ2-1; 7 bases are a match to TRBD2. The CDR3, as DNA: TGTGCCAGCAGCCCCCCGCCCCAGCAGGGAGGGCATGAGCAGTTCTTC. Protein: CASSPPPQQGGHEQFF.